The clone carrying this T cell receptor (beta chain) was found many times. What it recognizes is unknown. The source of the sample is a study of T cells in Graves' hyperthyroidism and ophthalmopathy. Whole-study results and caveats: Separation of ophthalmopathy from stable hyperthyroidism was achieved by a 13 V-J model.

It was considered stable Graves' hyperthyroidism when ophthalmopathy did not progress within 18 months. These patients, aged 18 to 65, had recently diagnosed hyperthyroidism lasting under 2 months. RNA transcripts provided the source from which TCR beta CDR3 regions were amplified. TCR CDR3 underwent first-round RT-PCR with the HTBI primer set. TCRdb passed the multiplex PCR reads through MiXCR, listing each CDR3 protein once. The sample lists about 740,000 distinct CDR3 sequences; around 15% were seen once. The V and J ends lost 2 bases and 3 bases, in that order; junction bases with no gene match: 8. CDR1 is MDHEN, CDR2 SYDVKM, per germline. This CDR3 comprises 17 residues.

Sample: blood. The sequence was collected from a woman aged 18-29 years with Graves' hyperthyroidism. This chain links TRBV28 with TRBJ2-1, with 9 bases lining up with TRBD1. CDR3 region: CASSLMTGGLGYNEQFF. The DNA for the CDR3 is TGTGCCAGCAGTTTAATGACAGGGGGATTAGGCTACAATGAGCAGTTCTTC.